One and the same sample provided the 21 T cell receptor beta chains below, sequenced in a study of early T cells in non-severe SARS-CoV-2 infection. From the 5' RACE reads, TCRdb called clonotypes with MiXCR, one entry per CDR3 protein. The sample holds tens of thousands of distinct CDR3 sequences; more than 8.5% are singletons and the top ten take 15%. Sequenced material: whole blood, taken at baseline. The origin of the receptors is an adult who was a healthcare worker with PCR-confirmed SARS-CoV-2 infection or an uninfected control (not recorded which).

A few counts support this clonotype. This chain uses TRBV12-3 or TRBV12-4 with TRBJ2-7, with 9 nucleotides matching TRBD2. Trimming took 3 bases from V and 3 from J; bases not matched to a gene: 3. This CDR3 is 14 amino acids long. CDR3 amino acids: CASSLSGRSYEQYF. In DNA form, the CDR3 reads TGTGCCAGCAGTTTGAGCGGGAGGAGCTACGAGCAGTACTTC.

V gene TRBV20-1 combines with J gene TRBJ2-1, with D possibly being TRBD2 (6 bases). The CDR3 totals 14 residues. The V end was cut by 0 bases, the J end by 7 bases, with 13 bases between. Per the germline V gene, CDR1 is DFQATT and CDR2 is SNEGSKA (reference sequence). CDR3: CSAREGMGGNEQFF. CDR3 in DNA: TGCAGTGCTAGAGAAGGAATGGGGGGAAATGAGCAGTTCTTC.

This clonotype has only a few counts. The J gene is TRBJ1-6, the V gene TRBV6-2 or TRBV6-3, with D unresolved. Deletions cut 2 bases from V and 7 bases from J, with 12 bases between. This CDR3 has 15 residues. Germline V gene sequence: CDR1 MNHEY, CDR2 SVGEGT. CDR3 nucleotides: TGTGCCAGCAGTTACCCGGAAGACACCAATTCACCCCTCCACTTT. It codes for CASSYPEDTNSPLHF.

This clonotype appeared many times. V is TRBV7-6 and J is TRBJ2-5; perhaps TRBD2 as D (6 bases). Germline V gives CDR1 SGHVS, CDR2 FNYEAQ. This CDR3 region has 17 residues. V gave up 2 bases and J gave up 5 bases, with 21 bases separating them. The CDR3 is CASSLSWDREPSETQYF. The CDR3 DNA follows: TGTGCCAGCAGCTTATCGTGGGACCGGGAGCCCAGTGAGACCCAGTACTTC. Combining the CDR3 with reference TRBV7-6 and TRBJ2-5 gives the whole variable domain GAGVSQSPRYKVTKRGQDVALRCDPISGHVSLYWYRQALGQGPEFLTYFNYEAQQDKSGLPNDRFSAERPEGSISTLTIQRTEQRDSAMYRCASSLSWDREPSETQYFGPGTRLLVL.

This clonotype occurred many times. The chain combines TRBV29-1 with TRBJ2-2, with no clear D. V was pared by 7 bases and J by 6 bases, with 12 bases between. This CDR3 contains 12 residues. Germline CDR1 reads SQVTM; CDR2 reads ANQGSEA. The CDR3 DNA is TGCAGCGCCAAAAGGGTAGCCGGGGAGCTGTTTTTT. Translating gives CSAKRVAGELFF.

This clonotype was observed a few times. This chain connects TRBV7-2 to TRBJ1-6, with no clear D. The CDR3 has 15 amino acids. The germline V and J ends were trimmed by 5 bases and 3 bases, with 11 bases remaining between them. The V gene's germline CDR1 is SGHTA and CDR2 FQGNSA. Written as DNA, the CDR3 is TGTGCCAGCAGCGGGCAGTCTGACTATAATTCACCCCTCCACTTT. This gives the protein CASSGQSDYNSPLHF. Combining the CDR3 with reference TRBV7-2 and TRBJ1-6 gives the whole variable domain GAGVSQSPSNKVTEKGKDVELRCDPISGHTALYWYRQSLGQGLEFLIYFQGNSAPDKSGLPSDRFSAERTGGSVSTLTIQRTQQEDSAVYLCASSGQSDYNSPLHFGNGTRLTVT.

The rearrangement links TRBV28 to TRBJ2-1; the D is unclear. Germline V gene data show CDR1 as MDHEN and CDR2 as SYDVKM. Trimming stripped 2 bases from V and 6 bases from J, with 8 bases between. This CDR3 is built from 13 residues. CDR3 protein: CASSLMGSNEQFF. The CDR3 DNA is TGTGCCAGCAGTTTAATGGGCAGCAATGAGCAGTTCTTC.

This clonotype has only a few counts. J is TRBJ1-1 and V is TRBV3-1; tentatively, D is TRBD1 (5 bases). The CDR3 runs to 14 residues. From germline, CDR1 is LGHDT and CDR2 YNNKEL (reference sequence). Trimming took off 3 bases at V and 0 bases at J, with 8 bases between the two ends. CDR3 in DNA: TGTGCCAGCAGCCAGACAGCCCTGAACACTGAAGCTTTCTTT. Its protein product is CASSQTALNTEAFF.

The sample holds a few counts of this clonotype. V is TRBV19 and J is TRBJ2-5; tentative D call: TRBD1 (5 bases). The CDR3 totals 11 residues. Germline lookup yields CDR1 LNHDA and CDR2 SQIVND (reference sequence). The V gene lost 9 bases and the J gene lost 5 bases, with 10 bases spanning the gap. CDR3 sequence (DNA): TGTGCCAGCGGACACGGGGAGACCCAGTACTTC. Protein: CASGHGETQYF.

This clonotype was seen only a few times. The V gene is TRBV10-1, the J gene TRBJ2-6; D gene ambiguous. Trimming shortened V by 0 bases and J by 0 bases, and 15 bases separated the two germline ends. Germline CDR1 and CDR2: WNHNN and SYGVQD (reference sequence). The CDR3 runs to 19 residues. CDR3 in amino acids: CASSESQIPGFSGANVLTF. CDR3 DNA: TGCGCCAGCAGTGAGTCCCAAATCCCCGGATTCTCTGGGGCCAACGTCCTGACTTTC.

Details on this clonotype: A junction boundary mismatches the germline segment, possibly from a read error. The chain carries TRBV7-9 and TRBJ2-5; D possibly corresponds to TRBD2 (5 bases). The CDR3 has 17 residues. Germline lookup yields CDR1 SEHNR and CDR2 FQNEAQ (reference sequence). CDR3 amino acids: CASSSPVHRGLQESQYF. The CDR3 DNA is TGTGCCAGCAGCTCCCCTGTACATCGGGGTCTACAAGAGTCCCAGTACTTC.

The rearrangement joins TRBV29-1 to TRBJ2-5; D might be TRBD1 (6 bases). V lost 0 bases and J 2 bases, leaving 13 bases between the germline ends. Germline V CDR1 and CDR2: SQVTM, ANQGSEA. This CDR3 contains 15 residues. CDR3 region: CSVEDRAGVQETQYF. The CDR3 coding sequence is TGCAGCGTTGAAGATCGAGCAGGGGTACAAGAGACCCAGTACTTC. The whole variable domain, remainder taken from reference TRBV29-1 and TRBJ2-5, is SAVISQKPSRDICQRGTSLTIQCQVDSQVTMMFWYRQQPGQSLTLIATANQGSEATYESGFVIDKFPISRPNLTFSTLTVSNMSPEDSSIYLCSVEDRAGVQETQYFGPGTRLLVL.

The chain is built from TRBV11-3 and TRBJ1-4; D not resolved. V lost 3 bases, J lost 3 bases, and 11 bases lay in between. This CDR3 spans 15 amino acids. Per germline, CDR1 SGHNT and CDR2 YENEEA. The CDR3 loop is CASSFLLAANEKLFF. CDR3 DNA: TGTGCCAGCAGCTTTCTCCTTGCGGCTAATGAAAAACTGTTTTTT.

The table lists this clonotype with many counts. The chain employs TRBV7-9 and TRBJ2-7; 7 positions match TRBD1. The CDR3 spans 13 residues. The germline V gene has CDR1 SEHNR and CDR2 FQNEAQ (reference sequence). The junction had 6 bases not matched to a gene; V was cut back by 3 bases and J by 7 bases. Written as DNA, the CDR3 is TGTGCCAGCAGCTTTAACAGGGGAGATGAGCAGTACTTC. Its translation is CASSFNRGDEQYF.

The chain couples TRBV20-1 to TRBJ2-3; D may be TRBD2 (6 bases). This CDR3 is 14 amino acids long. Trimming pared 2 bases from V and 1 base from J, leaving 10 bases between. Germline V lookup: CDR1 DFQATT, CDR2 SNEGSKA (reference sequence). The CDR3 spells CSARTASGTDTQYF. CDR3 coding DNA: TGCAGTGCTAGAACGGCTAGCGGCACAGATACGCAGTATTTT.

This clonotype turned up a few times. In nucleotides, the CDR3 is TGTGCCAGCAGCACATCAGGGGGCCGCACTGAAGCTTTCTTT. This encodes CASSTSGGRTEAFF. The chain combines TRBV7-3 with TRBJ1-1; 8 nucleotides line up with TRBD1. V shed 5 bases, J shed 4 bases, and the junction held 6 bases outside the gene matches. The CDR3 consists of 14 residues. In germline, CDR1 is SGHTA, CDR2 FQGTGA.

V and J are TRBV20-1 and TRBJ1-2, with a weak D call TRBD1 (6 bases). The CDR3 consists of 15 residues. The germline gives CDR1 DFQATT, CDR2 SNEGSKA (reference sequence). V was clipped by 5 bases and J by 6 bases, with 22 bases between them. CDR3 sequence (DNA): TGCAGTGCTTATCCCCTAAGGGGGGGCTCTAATGGCTACACCTTC. Its protein product is CSAYPLRGGSNGYTF.

In this sample, this clonotype turned up many times. The chain has TRBV4-3 and TRBJ2-1; D is undetermined. Deletions cut 0 bases from V and 9 bases from J, with 9 bases between. The CDR3 sequence is 13 residues long. Per germline, CDR1 LGHNA and CDR2 YSLEER. The CDR3 coding sequence is TGCGCCAGCAGCCAAGATCTAGGGATTGAGCAGTTCTTC. Encoded protein: CASSQDLGIEQFF.

This clonotype showed up many times. The V and J genes are TRBV7-2 and TRBJ2-5, with D possibly being TRBD2 (6 bases). V was clipped by 10 bases and J by 1 base, with 16 bases between them. The CDR3 covers 14 residues. Germline CDR1 SGHTA, CDR2 FQGNSA. The CDR3 coding sequence is TGTGCCATCGAATTAGCGGAGCTCCAAGAGACCCAGTACTTC. Translating it yields CAIELAELQETQYF.

This clonotype was observed many times. The genes are TRBV28 and TRBJ2-5; no firm D call. V gave up 5 bases and J gave up 5 bases, with 6 bases separating them. The CDR3 sequence is 11 residues long. Germline V gives CDR1 MDHEN, CDR2 SYDVKM. The CDR3 region has the DNA TGTGCCAGCAGTCGCCTTGAGACCCAGTACTTC. Amino acid sequence: CASSRLETQYF.

This clonotype has ten or more counts. The chain carries TRBV28 and TRBJ1-1, with D hard to call. Germline values: CDR1 MDHEN, CDR2 SYDVKM. The CDR3 contains 11 residues. The V end was cut by 9 bases, the J end by 2 bases, with 7 bases between. CDR3 DNA sequence: TGTGCCAGTCATTTTAACACTGAAGCTTTCTTT. Its protein is CASHFNTEAFF.